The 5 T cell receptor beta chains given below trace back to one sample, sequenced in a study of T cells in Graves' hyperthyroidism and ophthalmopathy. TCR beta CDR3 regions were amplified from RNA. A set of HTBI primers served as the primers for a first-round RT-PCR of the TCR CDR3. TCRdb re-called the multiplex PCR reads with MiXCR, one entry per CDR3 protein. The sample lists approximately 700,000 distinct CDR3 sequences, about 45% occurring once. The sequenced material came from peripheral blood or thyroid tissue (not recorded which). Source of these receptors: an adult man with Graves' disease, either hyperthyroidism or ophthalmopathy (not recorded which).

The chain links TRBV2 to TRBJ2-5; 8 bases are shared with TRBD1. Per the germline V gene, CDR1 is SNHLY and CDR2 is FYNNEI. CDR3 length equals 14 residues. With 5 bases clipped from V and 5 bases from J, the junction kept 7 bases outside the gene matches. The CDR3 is CASSLAGGDETQYF. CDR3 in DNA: TGTGCCAGCAGTTTAGCAGGGGGCGATGAGACCCAGTACTTC. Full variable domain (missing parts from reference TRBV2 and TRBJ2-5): EPEVTQTPSHQVTQMGQEVILRCVPISNHLYFYWYRQILGQKVEFLVSFYNNEISEKSEIFDDQFSVERPDGSNFTLKIRSTKLEDSAMYFCASSLAGGDETQYFGPGTRLLVL.

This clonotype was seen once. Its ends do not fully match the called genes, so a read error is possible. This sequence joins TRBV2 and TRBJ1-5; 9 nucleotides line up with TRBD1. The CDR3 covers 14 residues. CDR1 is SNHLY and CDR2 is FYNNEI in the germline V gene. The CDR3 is CASRGQGSSQPQHF. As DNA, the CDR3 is TGTGCCAGCAGGGGACAGGGCAGCAGTCAGCCCCAGCATTTT. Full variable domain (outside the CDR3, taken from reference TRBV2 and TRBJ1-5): EPEVTQTPSHQVTQMGQEVILRCVPISNHLYFYWYRQILGQKVEFLVSFYNNEISEKSEIFDDQFSVERPDGSNFTLKIRSTKLEDSAMYFCASRGQGSSQPQHFGDGTRLSIL.

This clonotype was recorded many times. In DNA form, the CDR3 reads TGTGCCACCAGCAGAGATCTCCGCGGGGAGCAGTACTTC. This sequence encodes CATSRDLRGEQYF. The chain employs TRBV15 and TRBJ2-7, with D tentatively TRBD2 (5 bases). CDR1 and CDR2 from the germline V gene are LNHNV and YYDKDF (reference sequence). With 0 bases removed from V and 7 bases from J, the gap between germline ends came to 10 bases. The CDR3 is 13 amino acids.

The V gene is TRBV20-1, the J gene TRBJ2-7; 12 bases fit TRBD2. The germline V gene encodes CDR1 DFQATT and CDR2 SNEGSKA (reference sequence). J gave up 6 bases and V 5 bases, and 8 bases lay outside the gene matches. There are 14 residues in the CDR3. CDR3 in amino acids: CSARGLAGSGEQYF. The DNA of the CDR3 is TGCAGTGCTCGGGGACTAGCGGGCTCTGGCGAGCAGTACTTC.

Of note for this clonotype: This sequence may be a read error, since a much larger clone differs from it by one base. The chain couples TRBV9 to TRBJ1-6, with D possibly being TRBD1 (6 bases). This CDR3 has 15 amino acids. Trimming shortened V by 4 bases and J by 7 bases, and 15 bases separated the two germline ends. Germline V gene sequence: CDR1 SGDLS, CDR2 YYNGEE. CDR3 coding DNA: TGTGCCAGCAGCTCCGACAGGAGGGCGAATTCACCCCTCCACTTT. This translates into CASSSDRRANSPLHF.